The 8 T cell receptor beta chains listed next were all sequenced from one sample in a study of PD-1 blockade in classical Hodgkin lymphoma. After autologous stem cell transplantation all patients relapsed, and prior brentuximab vedotin exposure differed between cohorts. Thawed PBMCs underwent magnetic negative selection to yield purified CD4+ T cells. The table came from immunoSEQ multiplex PCR; TCRdb's copy has only in-frame clones and leaves some out. This table has about 7,600 clones, approximately 77% appearing once. The sample here was CD4+ T cells from blood, taken at baseline. The receptors come from a human donor with classical Hodgkin lymphoma.

This rearrangement joins TRBV18 to TRBJ2-7, with a possible D match to TRBD2 (5 bases). The V gene lost 0 bases and the J gene lost 4 bases, with 10 bases spanning the gap. This CDR3 is 14 amino acids long. Germline CDR1 KGHSH, CDR2 LQKENI. CDR3 amino acids: CASSPPGLGYEQYF. The DNA for the CDR3 is TGTGCCAGCTCACCACCCGGACTCGGATACGAGCAGTACTTC.

V is TRBV7-2 and J is TRBJ1-5; tentatively, D is TRBD1 (5 bases). The V end was cut by 1 base, the J end by 0 bases, with 7 bases between. The CDR3 spans 15 residues. CDR1 SGHTA and CDR2 FQGNSA come from the germline V gene. CDR3 coding DNA: TGTGCCAGCAGCTTAGGAAGGGGTAGCAATCAGCCCCAGCATTTT. Amino acids: CASSLGRGSNQPQHF.

This sequence joins TRBV28 and TRBJ1-3; 9 bases fit TRBD1. Germline CDR1 MDHEN, CDR2 SYDVKM. The CDR3 has 15 amino acids. Germline trimming cut 5 bases from V and 5 bases from J; bases unmatched to any gene: 7. CDR3 in amino acids: CASSPAGQGRNTIYF. The CDR3 DNA reads TGTGCCAGCAGTCCGGCCGGACAGGGGAGAAACACCATATATTTT.

The chain combines TRBV11-2 with TRBJ1-2; no firm D call. V was cut by 1 base and J by 7 bases, with 13 bases left in between. Per the germline V gene, CDR1 is SGHAT and CDR2 is FQNNGV. This CDR3 comprises 14 residues. CDR3 coding DNA: TGTGCCAGCAGCTTAGCCTCGGCGGGTAGTGGCTACACCTTC. Protein sequence: CASSLASAGSGYTF.

About this clone: An end of the junction does not agree with germline; a read error may underlie this. V and J are TRBV10-3 and TRBJ1-2; TRBD1 aligns across 9 bases. Per the germline V gene, CDR1 is ENHRY and CDR2 is SYGVKD. This CDR3 is 14 amino acids long. CDR3 DNA sequence: TGTGCCAGCAGTCGGGGACAGGGTGGAGGTGGCTACACCTTC. It yields the protein CASSRGQGGGGYTF.

This chain uses TRBV19 with TRBJ1-5; tentatively, D is TRBD1 (5 bases). V dropped 3 bases and J dropped 1 base, with 13 bases sitting between them. Germline V gene sequence: CDR1 LNHDA, CDR2 SQIVND (reference sequence). The CDR3 extends over 16 amino acids. The CDR3 coding sequence is TGTGCCAGTAGTATTAGGAGGGGCCTAAGCAATCAGCCCCAGCATTTT. Translated, it gives CASSIRRGLSNQPQHF.

The rearrangement links TRBV23-1 to TRBJ2-2; D may be TRBD1 (5 bases). TRBV23-1 falls under the ORF class, with uncertain function. The CDR3 length is 15 residues. V lost 4 bases and J 1 base, leaving 10 bases between the germline ends. The CDR3 DNA is TGCGCCAGCAGTCGCCCCGACAGGAACACCGGGGAGCTGTTTTTT. As protein: CASSRPDRNTGELFF.

The rearrangement links TRBV28 to TRBJ2-7, with 9 bases that match TRBD1. J gave up 1 base and V 5 bases, and 3 bases lay outside the gene matches. This CDR3 is built from 14 residues. Germline values: CDR1 MDHEN, CDR2 SYDVKM. This CDR3 is CASSLDRGSYEQYF. For the CDR3, the DNA is TGTGCCAGCAGTCTGGACAGGGGATCCTACGAGCAGTACTTC.